The present TCR beta chain was sequenced within a study of blood T cell repertoires in COVID-19. Germline trimming cut 3 bases from V and 1 base from J; bases unmatched to any gene: 2. The CDR3 has 16 amino acids. From germline, CDR1 is SGHRS and CDR2 YFSETQ. The Seattle site enrolled patients during active infection and followed them longitudinally. In the original workflow: Reference gene primers were amplified, and this amplification served to estimate nucleated cell counts. Assay used: immunoSEQ multiplex PCR; TCRdb lists only in-frame clones, some missing. The V and J calls and the clone size are those of that table, but D and trimming were determined from the DNA. The profile shows 250,000 to 400,000 clones, around 88% of them singletons.

This chain joins TRBV5-1 and TRBJ1-4, with 11 bases lining up with TRBD1. Sequences were obtained from peripheral blood. This sequence originates from a woman aged 25 to 39 with COVID-19, enrolled during active disease. The CDR3 DNA reads TGCGCCAGCAGCTGGGGACAGGGGGGAACTAATGAAAAACTGTTTTTT. It codes for CASSWGQGGTNEKLFF.